These 7 T cell receptor beta chains came from one sample sequenced in a study of technical replicates of blood from a handful of donors. Produced via immunoSEQ multiplex PCR; TCRdb's table is partial and in-frame only. Of just over 80,000 clones in the sample, 95% to 97% were seen once. Sequencing was carried out using T cells isolated from PBMCs. The receptor source for this set is a human donor in good health.

The chain has TRBV30 and TRBJ1-2, with a tentative D call TRBD1 (5 bases). V shed 3 bases and J shed 1 base, with 15 bases lying between them. The germline gives CDR1 GTSNPN, CDR2 SVGIG (reference sequence). The CDR3 runs to 15 residues. The chain's CDR3 is CAWSRRQQDNYGYTF. CDR3 DNA sequence: TGTGCCTGGAGCCGGCGTCAACAGGATAACTATGGCTACACCTTC.

The CDR3 region has the DNA TGTGCCAGCAGCTTAGCCAGGGTCTACGACGAGCAGTACTTC. Its protein is CASSLARVYDEQYF. The chain couples TRBV7-2 to TRBJ2-7; D might be TRBD1 (5 bases). The CDR3 loop spans 14 amino acids. The V end was cut by 0 bases, the J end by 5 bases, with 11 bases between. Germline values: CDR1 SGHTA, CDR2 FQGNSA. Based on the CDR3 plus reference TRBV7-2 and TRBJ2-7, the full variable domain is GAGVSQSPSNKVTEKGKDVELRCDPISGHTALYWYRQSLGQGLEFLIYFQGNSAPDKSGLPSDRFSAERTGGSVSTLTIQRTQQEDSAVYLCASSLARVYDEQYFGPGTRLTVT.

The V gene is TRBV6-5, the J gene TRBJ2-7, with D possibly TRBD1 on 6 matching bases. The CDR3 spans 16 residues. Looked up from germline, CDR1 is MNHEY and CDR2 is SVGAGI. The germline V and J ends were trimmed by 0 bases and 1 base, with 13 bases remaining between them. CDR3 DNA sequence: TGTGCCAGCAGTTACTCTTGGCCAGGGACATCCTACGAGCAGTACTTC. Its protein product is CASSYSWPGTSYEQYF.

The V and J genes are TRBV4-2 and TRBJ2-4; TRBD1 matches at 7 bases. This CDR3 comprises 18 residues. The trim removed 1 base at V and 5 bases at J, leaving 14 bases unmatched. Germline CDR1 LGHNA, CDR2 YNFKEQ. The CDR3 protein is CASSQVLVWDSEQNIQYF. DNA of the CDR3: TGTGCCAGCAGCCAAGTTTTAGTTTGGGACAGCGAACAAAACATTCAGTACTTC.

The rearrangement joins TRBV7-2 to TRBJ2-3, with TRBD1 matching 9 bases. Germline V gene data show CDR1 as SGHTA and CDR2 as FQGNSA. V was pared by 4 bases and J by 9 bases, with 2 bases of the junction left unmatched. The length of the CDR3 is 12 residues. The CDR3 sequence is CASSSGQGTQYF. The CDR3 DNA reads as TGTGCCAGCAGCTCCGGACAGGGGACGCAGTATTTT.

This chain connects TRBV19 to TRBJ2-7; the match to TRBD2 covers 13 bases. Losses at the gene ends were 3 bases for V and 4 bases for J; bases not matched to a gene: 6. The germline V gene encodes CDR1 LNHDA and CDR2 SQIVND (reference sequence). The CDR3 spans 16 residues. The CDR3 bases are TGTGCCAGTAGTATCGGACTAGCGGGAGAAAGGTACGAGCAGTACTTC. Its protein is CASSIGLAGERYEQYF. Looking up the rest from reference TRBV19 and TRBJ2-7 gives the full variable domain: DGGITQSPKYLFRKEGQNVTLSCEQNLNHDAMYWYRQDPGQGLRLIYYSQIVNDFQKGDIAEGYSVSREKKESFPLTVTSAQKNPTAFYLCASSIGLAGERYEQYFGPGTRLTVT.

The genes are TRBV6-1 and TRBJ2-7; the D gene is possibly TRBD2 (7 bases). The CDR3 has 15 residues. Germline CDR1 is MNHNS and CDR2 is SASEGT. V lost 1 base to trimming and J lost 2 bases, with 12 bases between them. As DNA, the CDR3 is TGTGCCAGCAGTGAAGGGGGAGGGGGGCCCTACGAGCAGTACTTC. The encoded protein is CASSEGGGGPYEQYF.